This T cell receptor (beta chain) was found in a study of T cell changes during pregnancy in multiple sclerosis. Generated by immunoSEQ multiplex PCR, the TCRdb table keeps only in-frame clones and is missing some. This sample has more than 20,000 clones, with 85% to 95% found just once. Trimming at V came to 5 bases and at J to 2 bases, leaving 7 bases not matched to a gene. The CDR3 is 17 amino acids. CDR1 is SGHRS, CDR2 YFSETQ, per germline. The origin of this receptor is a female donor with multiple sclerosis, enrolled in a pregnancy study. Sequenced material: CD4+ T cells from peripheral blood mononuclear cells, taken in the third trimester of pregnancy. V gene TRBV5-1 combines with J gene TRBJ2-3, with TRBD2 matching over 14 bases. The CDR3 DNA reads as TGCGCCAGCAGTCCGGGACTAGCGGGGGCGCACACAGATACGCAGTATTTT. Translated: CASSPGLAGAHTDTQYF.